The clone carrying this T cell receptor beta chain has only a few counts. Its target is not known. The data derive from a study of cytomegalovirus exposure and HLA in healthy donors. General observations from the study: Across donors, presence/absence analyses took sequencing depth to be roughly uniform. It is likely that the observed cluster of highly shared sequence variants was a sequencing artifact. Indistinguishable V segments such as TRBV6-2 and TRBV6-3 were excluded.

CDR1 and CDR2 from the germline V gene are SGHRS and YFSETQ. Trimming removed 4 bases at V and 0 bases at J, with 11 bases between. The CDR3 is made up of 15 amino acids. With 60 Vbeta and 13 Jbeta primers, the PCR was carried out. Method: immunoSEQ multiplex PCR; TCRdb's copy keeps in-frame clones and lacks some. Of 220,000 or so clones in the sample, around four fifths are singletons; the top ten hold around 1.7%. The chain employs TRBV5-1 and TRBJ1-5; no clear D gene. Material for sequencing was PBMCs. The sequence was obtained from a man aged 50 to 59 in good health and CMV-seronegative. CDR3 nucleotides: TGCGCCAGCAGCCCGGCAGGTTTTAGCAATCAGCCCCAGCATTTT. It is translated as CASSPAGFSNQPQHF.